The entry below gives a single T cell receptor beta chain sequence along with its context. Its antigen is not known. Though probably carrying unrecorded immune exposures, donors were nominally healthy at sampling. Germline values: CDR1 SGHRS, CDR2 YFSETQ. This CDR3 comprises 16 residues. V was clipped by 4 bases and J by 2 bases, with 15 bases between them. This specimen belongs to a study of cytomegalovirus exposure and HLA in healthy donors. PCR primers comprised 60 Vbeta and 13 Jbeta primers. TCRdb's copy holds only in-frame clones and misses some; the assay was immunoSEQ multiplex PCR. The sample has about 130,000 clones, around 80% seen once. General observations from the study: Follow-up analysis later connected one missense variant in DCLRE1C with trimming of TCR beta V- and J-genes. The study listed approximately 160 cytomegalovirus-associated TCR beta chains. Certain sequence variants were highly shared and formed a cluster, and this cluster was likely a sequencing artifact.

Sequencing input: PBMCs. The origin of this receptor is a man in his fifties in good health and CMV-seronegative. The V and J genes are TRBV5-1 and TRBJ1-4; D unclear. The CDR3: CASSIDPGGTNEKLFF. CDR3 in DNA: TGCGCCAGCAGCATTGACCCCGGCGGGACTAATGAAAAACTGTTTTTT.